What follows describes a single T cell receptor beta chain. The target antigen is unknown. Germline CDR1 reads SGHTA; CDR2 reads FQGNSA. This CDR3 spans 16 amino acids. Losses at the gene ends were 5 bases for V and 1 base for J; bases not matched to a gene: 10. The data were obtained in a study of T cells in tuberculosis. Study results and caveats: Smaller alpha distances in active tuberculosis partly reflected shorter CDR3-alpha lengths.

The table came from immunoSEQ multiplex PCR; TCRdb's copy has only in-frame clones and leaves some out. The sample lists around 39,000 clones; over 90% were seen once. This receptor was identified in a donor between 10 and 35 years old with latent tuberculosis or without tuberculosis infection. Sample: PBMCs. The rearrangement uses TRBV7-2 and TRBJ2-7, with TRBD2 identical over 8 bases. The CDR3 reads CASSPHYTSGSYEQYF. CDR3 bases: TGTGCCAGCAGCCCCCATTATACTAGCGGATCCTACGAGCAGTACTTC. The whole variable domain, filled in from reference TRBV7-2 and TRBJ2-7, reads GAGVSQSPSNKVTEKGKDVELRCDPISGHTALYWYRQSLGQGLEFLIYFQGNSAPDKSGLPSDRFSAERTGGSVSTLTIQRTQQEDSAVYLCASSPHYTSGSYEQYFGPGTRLTVT.